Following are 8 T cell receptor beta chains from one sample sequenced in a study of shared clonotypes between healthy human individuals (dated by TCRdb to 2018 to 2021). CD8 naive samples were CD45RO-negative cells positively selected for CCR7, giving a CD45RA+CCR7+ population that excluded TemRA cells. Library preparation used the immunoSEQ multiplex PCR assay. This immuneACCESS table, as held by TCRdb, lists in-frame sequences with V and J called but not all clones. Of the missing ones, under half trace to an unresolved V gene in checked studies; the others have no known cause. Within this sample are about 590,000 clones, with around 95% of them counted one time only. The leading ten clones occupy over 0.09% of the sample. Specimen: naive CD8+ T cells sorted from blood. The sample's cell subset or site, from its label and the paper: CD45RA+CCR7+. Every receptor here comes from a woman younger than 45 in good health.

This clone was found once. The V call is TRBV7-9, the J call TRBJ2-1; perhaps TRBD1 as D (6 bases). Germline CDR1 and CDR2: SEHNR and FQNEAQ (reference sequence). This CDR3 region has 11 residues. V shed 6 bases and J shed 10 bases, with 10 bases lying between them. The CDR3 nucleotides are TGTGCCAGCAGAGCCCAGGGGGAGCAGTTCTTC. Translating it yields CASRAQGEQFF.

The CDR3 region has the DNA TGTGCCAGCAGCCCTGGGACAGCGGTGGGAGAGACCCAGTACTTC. It is translated as CASSPGTAVGETQYF. The chain couples TRBV9 to TRBJ2-5, with 7 bases fitting TRBD1. Germline CDR1 and CDR2: SGDLS and YYNGEE. J was trimmed by 4 bases and V by 4 bases; bases with no gene match: 10. This CDR3 contains 15 residues.

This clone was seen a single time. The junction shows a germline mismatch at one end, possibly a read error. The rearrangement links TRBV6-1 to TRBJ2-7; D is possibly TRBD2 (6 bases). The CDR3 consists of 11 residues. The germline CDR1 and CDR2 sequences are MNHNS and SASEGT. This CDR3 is CASSFGTLMAF. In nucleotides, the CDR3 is TGTGCCAGCAGTTTCGGGACTCTGATGGCCTTC.

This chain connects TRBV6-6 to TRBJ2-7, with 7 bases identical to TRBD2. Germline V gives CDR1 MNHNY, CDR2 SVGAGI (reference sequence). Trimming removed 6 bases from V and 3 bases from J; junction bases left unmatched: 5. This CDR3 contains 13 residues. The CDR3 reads CASRAGLLYEQYF. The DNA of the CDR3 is TGTGCCAGCAGGGCGGGACTACTCTACGAGCAGTACTTC.

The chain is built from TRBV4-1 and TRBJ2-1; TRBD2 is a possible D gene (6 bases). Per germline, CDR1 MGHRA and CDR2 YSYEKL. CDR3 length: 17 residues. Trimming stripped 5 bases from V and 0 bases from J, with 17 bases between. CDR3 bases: TGCGCCAGCAGCTATAGCAAGGACGGGAGCTCCTACAATGAGCAGTTCTTC. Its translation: CASSYSKDGSSYNEQFF.

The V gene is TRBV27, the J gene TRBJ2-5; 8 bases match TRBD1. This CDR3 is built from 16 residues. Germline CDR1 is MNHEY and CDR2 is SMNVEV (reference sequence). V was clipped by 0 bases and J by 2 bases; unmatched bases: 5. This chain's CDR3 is CASSLSIWTGQETQYF. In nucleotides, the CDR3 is TGTGCCAGCAGTTTATCAATCTGGACAGGGCAAGAGACCCAGTACTTC.

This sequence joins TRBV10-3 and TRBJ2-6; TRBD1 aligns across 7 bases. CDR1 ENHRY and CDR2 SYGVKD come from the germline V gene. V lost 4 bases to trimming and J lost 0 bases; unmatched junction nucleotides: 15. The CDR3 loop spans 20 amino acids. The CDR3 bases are TGTGCCATCAGTGGCGCGCGTTGGGACAGTTTAATCTCTGGGGCCAACGTCCTGACTTTC. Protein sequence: CAISGARWDSLISGANVLTF.

The CDR3 DNA reads TGTGCCAGCAGCCCCAACTCAGTCTCCTACAATGAGCAGTTCTTC. The encoded protein is CASSPNSVSYNEQFF. The gene calls are TRBV5-4 and TRBJ2-1; D is ambiguous. V shed 4 bases and J shed 0 bases, with 11 bases lying between them. This CDR3 contains 15 residues. Germline loops: CDR1 SGHNT, CDR2 YYREEE (reference sequence).